These 6 T cell receptor beta chains were all obtained from the same sample, sequenced in a study of blood T cells in healthy people across ages. Combining a sample-barcoded 5' primer with a J-beta primer mix, a second PCR ran for roughly 6 to 12 cycles. Each CDR3 protein is one row after TCRdb ran MiXCR on the 5' RACE reads. The sample comprises just over 800,000 distinct CDR3 sequences, approximately 67% of which are singletons, and around a quarter rests with the top ten. Sequencing was performed on blood. The receptors were sampled from a man aged 25-40 years in good health.

This clonotype has just one count. The V call is TRBV7-2, the J call TRBJ1-4; 9 bases are a match to TRBD1. Germline V gene lookup returns CDR1 SGHTA and CDR2 FQGNSA. Losses at the gene ends were 1 base for V and 5 bases for J; bases not matched to a gene: 2. The CDR3 length is 15 residues. The DNA of the CDR3 is TGTGCCAGCAGCTTAGGGGGGACAGGGAATGAAAAACTGTTTTTT. It encodes CASSLGGTGNEKLFF.

The chain is built from TRBV4-2 and TRBJ2-4, with no clear D. Germline V lookup: CDR1 LGHNA, CDR2 YNFKEQ. CDR3 length: 15 amino acids. The V end was cut by 1 base, the J end by 9 bases, with 16 bases between. The CDR3 region has the DNA TGTGCCAGCAGCCAAGCTTTCCGTTCCCCGGGCATTCAGTACTTC. This translates into CASSQAFRSPGIQYF.

The chain carries TRBV6-5 and TRBJ2-7; tentative D call: TRBD1 (6 bases). The CDR3 has 13 amino acids. Trimming took off 10 bases at V and 6 bases at J, with 19 bases between the two ends. The germline CDR1 and CDR2 sequences are MNHEY and SVGAGI. The CDR3 nucleotides read TGTGCCATCCGCAGGGGAGCCACCTCCGAGCAGTACTTC. Amino acid sequence: CAIRRGATSEQYF.

This clonotype was counted between two and nine times. One junction end does not reproduce the germline sequence, and a read error may be involved. The V gene is TRBV5-1, the J gene TRBJ2-3, with a weak D call TRBD2 (5 bases). This CDR3 has 13 residues. The germline gives CDR1 SGHRS, CDR2 YFSETQ. CDR3 protein: CASSSRGTDTQYF. DNA for the CDR3: TGTGCCAGCAGTTCGCGGGGCACAGATACGCAGTATTTT. The variable domain in full, completed from reference TRBV5-1 and TRBJ2-3, reads KAGVTQTPRYLIKTRGQQVTLSCSPISGHRSVSWYQQTPGQGLQFLFEYFSETQRNKGNFPGRFSGRQFSNSRSEMNVSTLELGDSALYLCASSSRGTDTQYFGPGTRLTVL.

V and J are TRBV9 and TRBJ1-2; 7 bases are a match to TRBD1. Per the germline V gene, CDR1 is SGDLS and CDR2 is YYNGEE. V lost 2 bases, J lost 6 bases, and 10 bases stayed unmatched. The CDR3 consists of 15 residues. The CDR3, as DNA: TGTGCCAGCAGCGTGGAAGGGGGCCGTTTTGATGGCTACACCTTC. The encoded protein is CASSVEGGRFDGYTF. Drawing the rest from reference TRBV9 and TRBJ1-2, the complete variable domain is DSGVTQTPKHLITATGQRVTLRCSPRSGDLSVYWYQQSLDQGLQFLIQYYNGEERAKGNILERFSAQQFPDLHSELNLSSLELGDSALYFCASSVEGGRFDGYTFGSGTRLTVV.

CDR3 region: CSVEDSSSGRLYEQYF. The DNA of the CDR3 is TGCAGCGTTGAAGACTCGAGTAGCGGGAGGTTATATGAGCAGTACTTC. The chain recombines TRBV29-1 with TRBJ2-7; 10 bases are shared with TRBD2. CDR3 length: 16 amino acids. Germline CDR1 reads SQVTM; CDR2 reads ANQGSEA. V lost 0 bases, J lost 7 bases, and 12 bases stayed unmatched.